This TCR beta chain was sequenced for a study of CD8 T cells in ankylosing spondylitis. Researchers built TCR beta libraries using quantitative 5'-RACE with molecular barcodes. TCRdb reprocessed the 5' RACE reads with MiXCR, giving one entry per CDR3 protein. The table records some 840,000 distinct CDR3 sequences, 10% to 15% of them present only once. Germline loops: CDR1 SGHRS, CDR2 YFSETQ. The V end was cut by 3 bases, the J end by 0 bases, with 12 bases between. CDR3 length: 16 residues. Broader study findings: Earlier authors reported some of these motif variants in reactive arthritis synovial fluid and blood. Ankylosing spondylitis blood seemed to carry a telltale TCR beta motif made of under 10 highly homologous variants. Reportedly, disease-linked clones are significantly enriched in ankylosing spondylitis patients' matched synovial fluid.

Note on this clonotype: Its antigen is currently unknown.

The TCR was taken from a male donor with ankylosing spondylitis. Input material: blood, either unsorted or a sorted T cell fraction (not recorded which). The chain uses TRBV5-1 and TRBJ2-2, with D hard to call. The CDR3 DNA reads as TGCGCCAGCAGCTCTGCCGTAACCTCGAACACCGGGGAGCTGTTTTTT. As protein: CASSSAVTSNTGELFF.